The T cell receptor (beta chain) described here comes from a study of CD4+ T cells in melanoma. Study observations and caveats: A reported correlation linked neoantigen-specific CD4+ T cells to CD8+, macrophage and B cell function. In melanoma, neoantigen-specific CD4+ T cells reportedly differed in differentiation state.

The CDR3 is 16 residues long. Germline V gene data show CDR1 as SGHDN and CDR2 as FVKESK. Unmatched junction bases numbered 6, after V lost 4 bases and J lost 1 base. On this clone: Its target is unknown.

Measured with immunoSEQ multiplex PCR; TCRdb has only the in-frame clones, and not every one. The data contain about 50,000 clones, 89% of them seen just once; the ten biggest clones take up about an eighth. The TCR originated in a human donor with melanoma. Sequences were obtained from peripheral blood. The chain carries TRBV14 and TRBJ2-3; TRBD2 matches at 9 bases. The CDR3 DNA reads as TGTGCCAGCAGCCCTGAAGCGGGGGGAGGCACAGATACGCAGTATTTT. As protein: CASSPEAGGGTDTQYF.